The T cell receptor beta chain described here comes from a study of control samples from healthy donors and cancer patients. With respect to this clone: At one of its ends the junction is not consistent with the germline gene, which may arise from a read error. Other nucleotide sequences from this sample produce the same CDR3.

The germline V gene encodes CDR1 SNHLY and CDR2 FYNNEI. CDR3 length: 15 amino acids. The method was immunoSEQ multiplex PCR; TCRdb's version includes in-frame clones alone and lacks a portion of them. The sample lists roughly 160,000 clones; roughly 94% were seen once. Input material: PBMCs. The source of this sequence is a man between 60 and 75 years old with colorectal cancer. V gene TRBV2 combines with J gene TRBJ1-2; D unclear. DNA for the CDR3: TGTGCCAGCAGCGAAGCGCCAGGACTGAACTGGGGCTACACCTTC. Residues: CASSEAPGLNWGYTF. The full variable domain, with the rest looked up from reference TRBV2 and TRBJ1-2, is EPEVTQTPSHQVTQMGQEVILRCVPISNHLYFYWYRQILGQKVEFLVSFYNNEISEKSEIFDDQFSVERPDGSNFTLKIRSTKLEDSAMYFCASSEAPGLNWGYTFGSGTRLTVV.